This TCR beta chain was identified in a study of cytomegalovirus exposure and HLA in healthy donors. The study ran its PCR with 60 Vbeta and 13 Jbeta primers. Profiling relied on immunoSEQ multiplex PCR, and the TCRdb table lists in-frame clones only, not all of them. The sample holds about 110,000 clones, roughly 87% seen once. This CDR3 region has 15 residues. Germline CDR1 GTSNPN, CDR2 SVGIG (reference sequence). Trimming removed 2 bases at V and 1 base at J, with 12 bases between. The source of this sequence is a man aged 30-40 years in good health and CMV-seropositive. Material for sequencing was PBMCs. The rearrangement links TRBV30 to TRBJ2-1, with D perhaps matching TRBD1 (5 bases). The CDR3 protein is CAWSSGKSSYNEQFF. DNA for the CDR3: TGTGCCTGGAGTTCAGGGAAGAGTTCCTACAATGAGCAGTTCTTC.